One and the same sample provided the 24 T cell receptor beta chains below, sequenced in a study of blood T cell repertoires in COVID-19. Sequenced by immunoSEQ multiplex PCR; TCRdb stores in-frame clones only, minus some. The repertoire has over 150,000 clones, approximately 83% of them found once; the top ten carry roughly 9.2%. The sample comprised peripheral blood. The origin of the receptors is a woman aged 80 or over with active or convalescent COVID-19.

This chain connects TRBV14 to TRBJ2-5; 12 positions match TRBD2. J gave up 5 bases and V 4 bases, and 8 bases lay outside the gene matches. Looked up from germline, CDR1 is SGHDN and CDR2 is FVKESK. This CDR3 region has 16 residues. In DNA, the CDR3 is TGTGCCAGCAGCCCTCACCTAGCGGGGGGGCGGGAGACCCAGTACTTC. It translates to CASSPHLAGGRETQYF. The variable domain in full, completed from reference TRBV14 and TRBJ2-5, reads EAGVTQFPSHSVIEKGQTVTLRCDPISGHDNLYWYRRVMGKEIKFLLHFVKESKQDESGMPNNRFLAERTGGTYSTLKVQPAELEDSGVYFCASSPHLAGGRETQYFGPGTRLLVL.

This sequence joins TRBV5-6 and TRBJ2-3; possibly TRBD1 for D (6 bases). This CDR3 region has 13 residues. Trimming cost V 2 bases and J 4 bases, with 8 bases left between them. From germline, CDR1 is SGHDT and CDR2 YYEEEE. CDR3 DNA: TGTGCCAGCAGCTTAGGGGGACCAGATACGCAGTATTTT. As protein: CASSLGGPDTQYF.

The chain has TRBV7-9 and TRBJ1-2, with TRBD1 as a possible D gene (6 bases). The CDR3 has 15 residues. V lost 5 bases and J lost 6, with 19 bases in between. Germline CDR1 and CDR2: SEHNR and FQNEAQ (reference sequence). In DNA, the CDR3 is TGTGCCAGCAGCCTAAACCCGGGACATAGAGATGGCTACACCTTC. Translation: CASSLNPGHRDGYTF.

The V and J genes are TRBV7-2 and TRBJ1-2; D is perhaps TRBD1 (6 bases). Germline V gives CDR1 SGHTA, CDR2 FQGNSA. The germline V and J ends were trimmed by 2 bases and 8 bases, with 21 bases remaining between them. The CDR3 has 16 residues. For the CDR3, the DNA is TGTGCCAGCAGCTTAAGTATTTCGGCAGGGGCAAACGGCTACACCTTC. Protein product: CASSLSISAGANGYTF.

About this clone: A read error may account for a junction end that differs from germline. V and J are TRBV6-6 and TRBJ1-5; a possible D gene is TRBD1 (5 bases). CDR3 length: 16 residues. The germline CDR1 and CDR2 sequences are MNHNY and SVGAGI (reference sequence). In DNA, the CDR3 is TGTGTCAGCAGACCAGGGACTACATATAACAATCAGCCCCAGCATTTT. This codes for CVSRPGTTYNNQPQHF.

This chain links TRBV18 with TRBJ1-2; 7 nucleotides agree with TRBD1. The CDR3 sequence is 14 residues long. In germline, CDR1 is KGHSH, CDR2 LQKENI. Trimming took 3 bases from V and 8 from J; bases not matched to a gene: 9. The CDR3 spells CASSPPQGMYGYTF. In DNA form, the CDR3 reads TGTGCCAGCTCACCGCCACAGGGGATGTACGGCTACACCTTC.

The rearrangement uses TRBV5-5 and TRBJ2-1, with TRBD2 matching 8 bases. CDR3 size: 13 residues. V trimming: 6 bases; J trimming: 6 bases; junction bases outside the gene matches: 5. Germline-derived CDR1 and CDR2 are SGHKS and YYEKEE (reference sequence). The CDR3 nucleotides are TGTGCCAGCACGGGAGGGACTAGCAATGAGCAGTTCTTC. Translating gives CASTGGTSNEQFF.

The chain has TRBV24-1 and TRBJ1-2; a possible D gene is TRBD1 (6 bases). This CDR3 contains 12 residues. CDR1 and CDR2 (germline): KGHDR, SFDVKD. With 9 bases removed from V and 5 bases from J, the gap between germline ends came to 12 bases. The CDR3 DNA follows: TGTGCCACCTGGGACACAGCATATGGCTACACCTTC. Its protein is CATWDTAYGYTF.

The chain links TRBV29-1 to TRBJ1-4; unclear D gene. Germline values: CDR1 SQVTM, CDR2 ANQGSEA. V lost 2 bases and J 3 bases, leaving 10 bases between the germline ends. This CDR3 region has 14 residues. CDR3 coding DNA: TGCAGCGTTGAATTGGGTGAGGCTAATGAAAAACTGTTTTTT. The encoded protein is CSVELGEANEKLFF.

V and J are TRBV12-2 and TRBJ1-3; the table's D call of TRBD1 was not tested on the DNA. TRBV12-2 is designated a pseudogene. The CDR3 is made up of 15 amino acids. CDR3 sequence reads: CAKTGGEFSGNTIYF. In DNA, the CDR3 is TGTGCTAAGACAGGGGGTGAATTCTCTGGAAACACCATATATTTT.

The chain carries TRBV19 and TRBJ1-4; D is unresolved. V lost 7 bases and J lost 3, with 15 bases in between. Germline CDR1 is LNHDA and CDR2 is SQIVND (reference sequence). CDR3 size: 15 residues. The CDR3 coding sequence is TGTGCCAGTACCTACTCCGGGTCACCTAATGAAAAACTGTTTTTT. Translation: CASTYSGSPNEKLFF.

This clone came up once. The CDR3 loop is CASSRRAQGETQYF. The CDR3 nucleotides read TGTGCCAGCAGCCGTCGGGCCCAGGGGGAGACCCAGTACTTC. The V and J genes are TRBV6-6 and TRBJ2-5; the D gene is possibly TRBD1 (6 bases). The CDR3 sequence is 14 residues long. Germline CDR1 MNHNY, CDR2 SVGAGI (reference sequence). The V end was cut by 6 bases, the J end by 5 bases, with 16 bases between.

V and J are TRBV6-2 or TRBV6-3 and TRBJ2-5; 7 bases match TRBD1. Germline V gene data show CDR1 as MNHEY and CDR2 as SVGEGT. The V segment lost 5 bases and the J segment 5 bases; nucleotides outside the gene matches: 5. The CDR3 loop spans 13 amino acids. DNA for the CDR3: TGTGCCAGCAGTCCAGACAGGGTTGAGACCCAGTACTTC. It encodes CASSPDRVETQYF.

V usage is TRBV5-1 and J usage is TRBJ2-2, with a weak D call TRBD1 (5 bases). V lost 0 bases, J lost 5 bases, and 5 bases lay in between. The germline V gene encodes CDR1 SGHRS and CDR2 YFSETQ. The CDR3 runs 13 residues. DNA of the CDR3: TGCGCCAGCAGCTTGGACAGGACCGGGGAGCTGTTTTTT. Its protein is CASSLDRTGELFF.

The gene calls are TRBV9 and TRBJ1-4; 7 nucleotides match TRBD1. The CDR3 contains 15 residues. Germline CDR1 SGDLS, CDR2 YYNGEE. Losses at the gene ends were 4 bases for V and 7 bases for J; bases not matched to a gene: 10. CDR3 DNA: TGTGCCAGCAGCCCGCGGGACAGAGGGGGTGAAAAACTGTTTTTT. Protein product: CASSPRDRGGEKLFF.

CDR3 residues: CASSSLVGPFYEQYF. The CDR3, as DNA: TGTGCCAGCAGCAGCTTAGTTGGGCCTTTTTACGAGCAGTACTTC. V gene TRBV7-2 combines with J gene TRBJ2-7; D unclear. The CDR3 length is 15 residues. Trimming took 5 bases from V and 4 from J, leaving 18 bases between them. Germline V lookup: CDR1 SGHTA, CDR2 FQGNSA.

The V gene is TRBV29-1, the J gene TRBJ1-2, with TRBD1 matching 7 bases. The germline V gene has CDR1 SQVTM and CDR2 ANQGSEA. V lost 6 bases and J lost 4; bases outside the gene matches: 14. The CDR3 runs 15 residues. The CDR3 is CSVRTTGAPGYGYTF. The CDR3 DNA sequence: TGCAGCGTACGGACTACAGGGGCTCCCGGCTATGGCTACACCTTC.

J is TRBJ1-1 and V is TRBV11-3, with D uncertain. Between the trimmed V and J ends, which lost 6 bases and 5 bases, there was a span of 13 bases. Germline CDR1 and CDR2: SGHNT and YENEEA. This CDR3 has 13 amino acids. The CDR3 DNA reads TGTGCCAGCAGTGTTAATTCCGGGACTGAAGCTTTCTTT. It specifies CASSVNSGTEAFF.

This clone was seen more than once but under ten times. CDR3 residues: CASSLAGGTYEQYF. In DNA, the CDR3 is TGTGCCAGCAGCTTGGCCGGGGGGACCTACGAGCAGTACTTC. The V and J genes are TRBV5-4 and TRBJ2-7; TRBD2 matches 7 bases. This CDR3 is built from 14 residues. The germline CDR1 and CDR2 sequences are SGHNT and YYREEE (reference sequence). V was pared by 0 bases and J by 2 bases, with 2 bases of the junction left unmatched.

The chain employs TRBV5-8 and TRBJ2-5, with a possible D match to TRBD1 (6 bases). Trimming shortened V by 4 bases and J by 1 base, and 8 bases separated the two germline ends. The germline V gene encodes CDR1 SGHTS and CDR2 YDEGEE. The CDR3 runs to 13 residues. This CDR3 is CASSRGTQETQYF. The CDR3 DNA reads as TGTGCCAGCAGCAGGGGGACCCAAGAGACCCAGTACTTC.

The gene calls are TRBV6-5 and TRBJ1-3; D is ambiguous. The CDR3 is made up of 11 amino acids. V lost 8 bases, J lost 4 bases, and 6 bases lay in between. Per germline, CDR1 MNHEY and CDR2 SVGAGI. The CDR3 DNA reads TGTGCCAGCGGACTGGGAAACACCATATATTTT. This translates into CASGLGNTIYF.

This chain links TRBV7-2 with TRBJ2-1; a weak D match, TRBD2 (6 bases). The CDR3 totals 15 residues. Germline V gene lookup returns CDR1 SGHTA and CDR2 FQGNSA. Deletions cut 1 base from V and 4 bases from J, with 11 bases between. Here the CDR3 DNA reads TGTGCCAGCAGCTTAGGGGACTTCCTATACAATGAGCAGTTCTTC. This gives the protein CASSLGDFLYNEQFF.

This chain connects TRBV19 to TRBJ2-1, with D possibly matching TRBD1 (6 bases). The CDR3 length is 15 residues. The germline V gene has CDR1 LNHDA and CDR2 SQIVND (reference sequence). V gave up 3 bases and J gave up 2 bases, with 11 bases separating them. CDR3 amino acids: CASSMGAPPYNEQFF. CDR3 DNA sequence: TGTGCCAGTAGTATGGGGGCGCCTCCCTACAATGAGCAGTTCTTC.

The chain recombines TRBV10-3 with TRBJ1-4, with 7 positions matching TRBD1. In germline, CDR1 is ENHRY, CDR2 SYGVKD. The junction had 6 bases not matched to a gene; V was cut back by 0 bases and J by 8 bases. This CDR3 has 15 amino acids. Written as DNA, the CDR3 is TGTGCCATCAGTGAGTCGAGACAGGGATCGGAAAAACTGTTTTTT. Amino acid sequence: CAISESRQGSEKLFF.